Listed below are T cell receptor beta chains from one sample, sequenced in a study of shared T cell receptors in the human thymus. Sequenced by immunoSEQ multiplex PCR; TCRdb stores in-frame clones only, minus some. In the table there are almost 550,000 clones, 70% to 80% of which are singletons. The data were also submitted as part of a second study, on human thymus T cells.

Sequenced sample: thymocytes. Receptor source: a boy in the first two years of life with a congenital heart defect. CDR3s include the opening cysteine and the closing phenylalanine or tryptophan. D genes are given only for firm matches. Clone size is stated in some rows and not others, as once, few, many or a class when expanded.

v_gene: TRBV15; abundance: once; j_gene: TRBJ2-5; d_gene: TRBD2; CDR3aa: CATSRAIAGREETQYF; CDR3nt: TGTGCCACCAGCAGAGCAATAGCGGGGAGAGAAGAGACCCAGTACTTC
v_gene: TRBV15; abundance: .; j_gene: TRBJ2-5; d_gene: TRBD2; CDR3aa: CATSRDPREREGRETQYF; CDR3nt: TGTGCCACCAGCAGAGATCCAAGGGAGCGGGAGGGCCGCGAGACCCAGTACTTC
v_gene: TRBV4-3; abundance: .; j_gene: TRBJ2-5; d_gene: .; CDR3aa: CASSQDKSTGEDPNVETQYF; CDR3nt: TGCGCCAGCAGCCAAGATAAATCTACGGGAGAGGACCCCAATGTCGAGACCCAGTACTTC
v_gene: TRBV5-6; abundance: .; j_gene: TRBJ2-3; d_gene: .; CDR3aa: CASSLQRAASTDTQYF; CDR3nt: TGTGCCAGCAGCTTGCAGCGGGCCGCTAGCACAGATACGCAGTATTTT
v_gene: TRBV7-9; abundance: once; j_gene: TRBJ2-4; d_gene: .; CDR3aa: CASSPNGGIQYF; CDR3nt: TGTGCCAGCAGCCCGAACGGGGGCATTCAGTACTTC
v_gene: TRBV9; abundance: .; j_gene: TRBJ1-5; d_gene: .; CDR3aa: CASAGQTDQPQHF; CDR3nt: TGTGCCAGTGCTGGACAGACGGATCAGCCCCAGCATTTT
v_gene: TRBV25-1; abundance: .; j_gene: TRBJ2-7; d_gene: .; CDR3aa: CASSEPTRNYEQYF; CDR3nt: TGTGCCAGCAGTGAACCCACTAGAAATTACGAGCAGTACTTC
v_gene: TRBV5-8; abundance: .; j_gene: TRBJ1-1; d_gene: TRBD1; CDR3aa: CASSLDRGGTEAFF; CDR3nt: TGTGCCAGCAGCTTGGACAGGGGTGGGACTGAAGCTTTCTTT
v_gene: TRBV28; abundance: .; j_gene: TRBJ2-7; d_gene: .; CDR3aa: CASSLAASYEQYF; CDR3nt: TGTGCCAGCAGTTTAGCGGCCTCCTACGAGCAGTACTTC
v_gene: TRBV6-4; abundance: .; j_gene: TRBJ2-7; d_gene: TRBD2; CDR3aa: CATLAGPLIAPYEQYF; CDR3nt: TGTGCCACCTTAGCGGGCCCTTTAATAGCCCCCTACGAGCAGTACTTC
v_gene: TRBV27; abundance: .; j_gene: TRBJ1-1; d_gene: .; CDR3aa: CASSAIRGLDTEAFF; CDR3nt: TGTGCCAGCAGTGCCATCCGGGGGTTGGACACTGAAGCTTTCTTT
v_gene: TRBV30; abundance: .; j_gene: TRBJ2-1; d_gene: TRBD2; CDR3aa: CAWSNSTSGRAHEQFF; CDR3nt: TGTGCCTGGAGTAACTCAACTAGCGGGAGGGCACATGAGCAGTTCTTC
v_gene: TRBV11-3; abundance: once; j_gene: TRBJ2-7; d_gene: TRBD2; CDR3aa: CASSLDQASGSGSYEQYF; CDR3nt: TGTGCCAGCAGCTTAGATCAGGCTAGCGGGAGTGGCAGCTACGAGCAGTACTTC
v_gene: TRBV29-1; abundance: .; j_gene: TRBJ2-3; d_gene: TRBD2; CDR3aa: CSVERRGGTDTQYF; CDR3nt: TGCAGCGTTGAAAGGCGGGGGGGAACAGATACGCAGTATTTT
v_gene: TRBV7-8; abundance: .; j_gene: TRBJ2-5; d_gene: .; CDR3aa: CASSPQGWRAEETQYF; CDR3nt: TGTGCCAGCAGCCCCCAAGGGTGGCGGGCTGAAGAGACCCAGTACTTC
v_gene: TRBV7-5; abundance: once; j_gene: TRBJ2-7; d_gene: .; CDR3aa: CVRSPLPTGTSGSRLYEQYF; CDR3nt: TGTGTCAGAAGCCCACTCCCCACCGGGACTAGCGGGAGTAGACTCTACGAGCAGTACTTC
v_gene: TRBV6-1; abundance: .; j_gene: TRBJ2-1; d_gene: TRBD2; CDR3aa: CASRILAGGPVEQFF; CDR3nt: TGTGCCAGCAGAATACTAGCGGGAGGGCCTGTTGAGCAGTTCTTC
v_gene: TRBV15; abundance: once; j_gene: TRBJ2-3; d_gene: TRBD2; CDR3aa: CATSRGVSGRWPDTQYF; CDR3nt: TGTGCCACCAGCAGAGGGGTTAGCGGGAGATGGCCAGATACGCAGTATTTT
v_gene: TRBV11-3; abundance: .; j_gene: TRBJ1-1; d_gene: .; CDR3aa: CASSLDDRPANTEAFF; CDR3nt: TGTGCCAGCAGCTTAGACGACAGGCCGGCGAACACTGAAGCTTTCTTT
v_gene: TRBV9; abundance: .; j_gene: TRBJ2-2; d_gene: .; CDR3aa: CASSVRPGLPKLFF; CDR3nt: TGTGCCAGCAGCGTACGGCCGGGTCTCCCGAAGCTGTTTTTT
v_gene: TRBV11-1; abundance: .; j_gene: TRBJ2-3; d_gene: TRBD1; CDR3aa: CASSPRRQGTTDTQYF; CDR3nt: TGTGCCAGCAGCCCCCGCAGACAGGGTACCACAGATACGCAGTATTTT
v_gene: TRBV7-6; abundance: .; j_gene: TRBJ1-5; d_gene: .; CDR3aa: CASGSGGVRGNQPQHF; CDR3nt: TGTGCCAGCGGATCTGGGGGGGTGAGGGGAAATCAGCCCCAGCATTTT
v_gene: TRBV6-5; abundance: .; j_gene: TRBJ2-7; d_gene: TRBD2; CDR3aa: CASRTLRELYEQYF; CDR3nt: TGTGCCAGCAGAACGCTGCGGGAGCTCTACGAGCAGTACTTC
v_gene: TRBV14; abundance: .; j_gene: TRBJ1-4; d_gene: .; CDR3aa: CASSQGSRGANEKLFF; CDR3nt: TGTGCCAGCAGCCAAGGTTCCAGGGGAGCTAATGAAAAACTGTTTTTT
v_gene: TRBV6-5; abundance: once; j_gene: TRBJ1-1; d_gene: .; CDR3aa: CASSYYGATEAFF; CDR3nt: TGTGCCAGCAGTTACTATGGGGCCACTGAAGCTTTCTTT
v_gene: TRBV4-3; abundance: few; j_gene: TRBJ2-7; d_gene: .; CDR3aa: CASSQDSPVGPYEQYF; CDR3nt: TGCGCCAGCAGCCAAGATTCGCCAGTTGGCCCCTACGAGCAGTACTTC
v_gene: TRBV5-4; abundance: .; j_gene: TRBJ1-2; d_gene: .; CDR3aa: CASSFCRAGQFGGYTF; CDR3nt: TGTGCCAGCAGCTTTTGTAGGGCAGGGCAGTTTGGTGGCTACACCTTC
v_gene: TRBV4-2; abundance: .; j_gene: TRBJ1-2; d_gene: .; CDR3aa: CASSRTFPGQLRSGYTF; CDR3nt: TGTGCCAGCAGCCGCACTTTCCCGGGACAATTGAGAAGTGGCTACACCTTC
v_gene: TRBV15; abundance: .; j_gene: TRBJ2-1; d_gene: TRBD1; CDR3aa: CATSEGASSYNEQFF; CDR3nt: TGTGCCACCAGCGAGGGGGCTTCCTCCTACAATGAGCAGTTCTTC
v_gene: TRBV28; abundance: .; j_gene: TRBJ1-5; d_gene: .; CDR3aa: CASSRAGPSLQPQHF; CDR3nt: TGTGCCAGTTCACGTGCGGGGCCCTCGTTACAGCCCCAGCATTTT
v_gene: TRBV14; abundance: .; j_gene: TRBJ1-5; d_gene: TRBD1; CDR3aa: CASSPTGDSNQPQHF; CDR3nt: TGTGCCAGCAGCCCGACAGGGGATAGCAATCAGCCCCAGCATTTT
v_gene: TRBV7-2; abundance: .; j_gene: TRBJ2-5; d_gene: TRBD2; CDR3aa: CASFWGLAGHPSPETQYF; CDR3nt: TGTGCCTCTTTTTGGGGACTAGCGGGCCACCCGAGCCCAGAGACCCAGTACTTC
v_gene: TRBV4-2; abundance: .; j_gene: TRBJ2-4; d_gene: TRBD2; CDR3aa: CASSQDMSSGRWPVAKNIQYF; CDR3nt: TGTGCCAGCAGCCAAGATATGTCTAGCGGTCGGTGGCCGGTAGCCAAAAACATTCAGTACTTC
v_gene: TRBV28; abundance: .; j_gene: TRBJ1-1; d_gene: .; CDR3aa: CASRPRRTMNTEAFF; CDR3nt: TGTGCCAGCAGGCCCAGAAGGACTATGAACACTGAAGCTTTCTTT
v_gene: TRBV27; abundance: .; j_gene: TRBJ2-1; d_gene: TRBD2; CDR3aa: CASSFTSGISLGGNEQFF; CDR3nt: TGTGCCAGCAGTTTTACTAGCGGGATCTCCCTGGGGGGCAATGAGCAGTTCTTC
v_gene: TRBV28; abundance: few; j_gene: TRBJ1-5; d_gene: .; CDR3aa: CASSFGGNQPQHF; CDR3nt: TGTGCCAGCAGTTTTGGGGGGAATCAGCCCCAGCATTTT
v_gene: TRBV19; abundance: .; j_gene: TRBJ2-7; d_gene: TRBD1; CDR3aa: CATSGTDLSEQYF; CDR3nt: TGTGCCACCTCCGGGACAGATCTTAGCGAGCAGTACTTC
v_gene: TRBV15; abundance: once; j_gene: TRBJ2-1; d_gene: .; CDR3aa: CATSTKTPLPYNEQFF; CDR3nt: TGTGCCACCAGCACAAAGACTCCCCTCCCCTACAATGAGCAGTTCTTC
v_gene: TRBV4-3; abundance: .; j_gene: TRBJ2-2; d_gene: .; CDR3aa: CASSHLYGGGSSGELFF; CDR3nt: TGCGCCAGCAGTCACTTGTACGGGGGTGGCTCGAGCGGGGAGCTGTTTTTT
v_gene: TRBV7-9; abundance: few; j_gene: TRBJ2-7; d_gene: TRBD2; CDR3aa: CASSLGPREEDEQYF; CDR3nt: TGTGCCAGCAGCCTTGGGCCGCGGGAGGAAGACGAGCAGTACTTC
v_gene: TRBV5-4; abundance: once; j_gene: TRBJ2-7; d_gene: TRBD2; CDR3aa: CASSPHGLAGDGSYEQYF; CDR3nt: TGTGCCAGCAGCCCGCATGGACTAGCGGGAGATGGGTCCTACGAGCAGTACTTC
v_gene: TRBV19; abundance: .; j_gene: TRBJ1-1; d_gene: .; CDR3aa: CASSMTGSEQAFF; CDR3nt: TGTGCCAGTAGTATGACAGGCAGTGAACAAGCTTTCTTT
v_gene: TRBV30; abundance: once; j_gene: TRBJ2-1; d_gene: TRBD1; CDR3aa: CAWNDRDRAYNEQFF; CDR3nt: TGTGCCTGGAACGACCGGGACAGGGCATACAATGAGCAGTTCTTC
v_gene: TRBV5-8; abundance: once; j_gene: TRBJ2-3; d_gene: .; CDR3aa: CASSTNRVGRTDTQYF; CDR3nt: TGTGCCAGCAGCACCAACAGGGTTGGACGCACAGATACGCAGTATTTT
v_gene: TRBV5-6; abundance: .; j_gene: TRBJ1-1; d_gene: .; CDR3aa: CASSGGGNPEAFF; CDR3nt: TGTGCCAGCAGCGGCGGGGGAAACCCTGAAGCTTTCTTT
v_gene: TRBV27; abundance: .; j_gene: TRBJ1-1; d_gene: .; CDR3aa: CASSPRGTEAFF; CDR3nt: TGTGCCAGCAGTCCTCGCGGGACTGAAGCTTTCTTT
v_gene: TRBV11-2; abundance: .; j_gene: TRBJ1-3; d_gene: TRBD1; CDR3aa: CASTPTGGRRRSGNTIYF; CDR3nt: TGTGCCAGCACCCCCACAGGGGGCAGGCGGCGCTCTGGAAACACCATATATTTT
v_gene: TRBV14; abundance: .; j_gene: TRBJ2-7; d_gene: .; CDR3aa: CASSFSSYEQYF; CDR3nt: TGTGCCAGCAGCTTTAGCTCCTACGAGCAGTACTTC
v_gene: TRBV30; abundance: .; j_gene: TRBJ2-1; d_gene: TRBD2; CDR3aa: CAWSPSGIYNEQFF; CDR3nt: TGTGCCTGGAGTCCCAGCGGGATCTACAATGAGCAGTTCTTC
v_gene: TRBV28; abundance: once; j_gene: TRBJ2-5; d_gene: TRBD2; CDR3aa: CASSYPGLAGVGEETQYF; CDR3nt: TGTGCCAGCAGTTATCCGGGACTAGCGGGAGTGGGGGAAGAGACCCAGTACTTC
v_gene: TRBV30; abundance: .; j_gene: TRBJ2-7; d_gene: .; CDR3aa: CAWRPRATIYEQYF; CDR3nt: TGTGCCTGGAGGCCCAGGGCGACGATCTACGAGCAGTACTTC
v_gene: TRBV18; abundance: .; j_gene: TRBJ2-5; d_gene: TRBD2; CDR3aa: CASSPGLAPYQETQYF; CDR3nt: TGTGCCAGCTCCCCAGGACTAGCGCCTTACCAAGAGACCCAGTACTTC
v_gene: TRBV4-3; abundance: .; j_gene: TRBJ2-7; d_gene: TRBD2; CDR3aa: CASSLHREGPSYEQYF; CDR3nt: TGCGCCAGCAGCCTCCACCGGGAGGGTCCTTCCTACGAGCAGTACTTC
v_gene: TRBV6-1; abundance: .; j_gene: TRBJ2-1; d_gene: .; CDR3aa: CASSIRQHYNEQFF; CDR3nt: TGTGCCAGCAGTATACGACAGCATTACAATGAGCAGTTCTTC
v_gene: TRBV11-2; abundance: .; j_gene: TRBJ2-3; d_gene: TRBD2; CDR3aa: CASTSGNADTQYF; CDR3nt: TGTGCCAGCACTAGCGGGAATGCAGATACGCAGTATTTT
v_gene: TRBV7-3; abundance: .; j_gene: TRBJ1-3; d_gene: .; CDR3aa: CASSPQGGDTIYF; CDR3nt: TGTGCCAGCAGCCCACAGGGTGGGGACACCATATATTTT
v_gene: TRBV5-5; abundance: .; j_gene: TRBJ2-7; d_gene: TRBD1; CDR3aa: CASSFFLGGDRSEQYF; CDR3nt: TGTGCCAGCAGCTTTTTCCTCGGTGGGGACAGGTCCGAGCAGTACTTC
v_gene: TRBV7-8; abundance: .; j_gene: TRBJ2-7; d_gene: .; CDR3aa: CASSLSLSSYEQYF; CDR3nt: TGTGCCAGCAGCTTAAGCCTGAGCTCCTACGAGCAGTACTTC
v_gene: TRBV11-2; abundance: few; j_gene: TRBJ2-3; d_gene: .; CDR3aa: CASSQTGTQDTQYF; CDR3nt: TGTGCCAGCAGCCAAACCGGGACTCAAGATACGCAGTATTTT